Shown below are 8 T cell receptor beta chains from a single sample sequenced in a study of cytomegalovirus exposure and HLA in healthy donors. Amplification used 60 Vbeta primers and 13 Jbeta primers. The assay was immunoSEQ multiplex PCR, and TCRdb's table has in-frame clones only and misses some. This table has more than 110,000 clones, 8.5% to 10% appearing once. Sequenced input: PBMCs. Receptors were obtained from a man over 45 in good health and CMV-seronegative.

On this clone itself: The sample contains more than one DNA sequence encoding this CDR3. This rearrangement joins TRBV25-1 to TRBJ1-2; 7 nucleotides line up with TRBD1. The CDR3 runs to 14 residues. The V gene end was trimmed by 7 bases and the J gene end by 4 bases; junction bases not matched to a gene: 9. CDR1 is MGHDK, CDR2 SYGVNS, per germline. The DNA of the CDR3 is TGTGCCAGCAAGGCAGGGGGAGCGGGCTATGGCTACACCTTC. Residues: CASKAGGAGYGYTF.

The genes are TRBV30 and TRBJ2-7; D unresolved. The germline V gene encodes CDR1 GTSNPN and CDR2 SVGIG (reference sequence). This CDR3 has 14 residues. Between the trimmed V and J ends, which lost 5 bases and 0 bases, there was a span of 14 bases. The CDR3 DNA sequence: TGTGCCTGGCAGCGCCGTATTAGCTCCTACGAGCAGTACTTC. This gives the protein CAWQRRISSYEQYF.

This chain joins TRBV5-8 and TRBJ2-5; D is uncertain. CDR3 length equals 14 residues. Germline lookup yields CDR1 SGHTS and CDR2 YDEGEE. V lost 0 bases to trimming and J lost 5 bases, with 11 bases between them. CDR3: CASSLEVGAETQYF. The CDR3 DNA sequence: TGTGCCAGCAGCTTGGAGGTAGGAGCGGAGACCCAGTACTTC.

The chain has TRBV4-2 and TRBJ2-1; no clear D gene. Per the germline V gene, CDR1 is LGHNA and CDR2 is YNFKEQ. The CDR3 loop spans 13 amino acids. The V end was cut by 0 bases, the J end by 9 bases, with 9 bases between. This CDR3 is CASSQEPYTEQFF. The DNA of the CDR3 is TGTGCCAGCAGCCAAGAGCCCTATACTGAGCAGTTCTTC.

Only a few counts were recorded for this clone. The rearrangement joins TRBV5-6 to TRBJ2-2; 9 bases align to TRBD2. V shed 10 bases and J 6 bases; nucleotides not matched to a gene: 10. Germline CDR1 is SGHDT and CDR2 is YYEEEE. The CDR3 has 14 amino acids. CDR3 amino acids: CAGGLAGMAGELFF. The CDR3 bases are TGTGCCGGGGGGCTAGCGGGAATGGCCGGGGAGCTGTTTTTT.

This clone was seen more than once but under ten times. CDR3 coding DNA: TGTGCCAGCAGTTCCGTGGGCGGGAGTCGCGAGACCCAGTACTTC. Translation gives CASSSVGGSRETQYF. The V gene is TRBV28, the J gene TRBJ2-5; TRBD2 aligns across 7 bases. The V gene's germline CDR1 is MDHEN and CDR2 SYDVKM. The CDR3 extends over 15 amino acids. Unmatched junction bases numbered 10, after V lost 4 bases and J lost 5 bases. The entire variable domain, with the rest obtained from reference TRBV28 and TRBJ2-5, is as follows: DVKVTQSSRYLVKRTGEKVFLECVQDMDHENMFWYRQDPGLGLRLIYFSYDVKMKEKGDIPEGYSVSREKKERFSLILESASTNQTSMYLCASSSVGGSRETQYFGPGTRLLVL.

This clone occurred a few times. J is TRBJ1-2 and V is TRBV28; 7 nucleotides line up with TRBD1. V trimming: 6 bases; J trimming: 3 bases; junction bases outside the gene matches: 7. The CDR3 contains 14 residues. CDR1 MDHEN and CDR2 SYDVKM come from the germline V gene. DNA of the CDR3: TGTGCCAGCAGACCAACGGGACAGCACTATGGCTACACCTTC. Its translation is CASRPTGQHYGYTF.

A few counts support this clone. V and J are TRBV5-4 and TRBJ1-4; TRBD1 might be the D (6 bases). The CDR3 length is 12 residues. V lost 4 bases and J 8 bases, leaving 9 bases between the germline ends. In germline, CDR1 is SGHNT, CDR2 YYREEE (reference sequence). CDR3 sequence reads: CASSPRGEKLFF. CDR3 sequence (DNA): TGTGCCAGCAGCCCCAGGGGCGAAAAACTGTTTTTT.